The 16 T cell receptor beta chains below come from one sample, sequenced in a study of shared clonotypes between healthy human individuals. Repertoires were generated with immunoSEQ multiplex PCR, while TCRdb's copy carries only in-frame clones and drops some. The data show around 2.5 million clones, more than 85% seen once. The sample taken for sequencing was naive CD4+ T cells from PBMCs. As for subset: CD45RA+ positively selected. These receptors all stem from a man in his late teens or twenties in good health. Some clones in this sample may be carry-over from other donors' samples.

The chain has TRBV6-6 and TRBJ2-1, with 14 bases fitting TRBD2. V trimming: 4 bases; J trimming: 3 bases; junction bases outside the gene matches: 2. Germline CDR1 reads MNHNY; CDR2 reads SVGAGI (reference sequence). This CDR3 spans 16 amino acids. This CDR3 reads CASSSGLAGVYNEQFF. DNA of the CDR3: TGTGCCAGCAGTTCGGGACTAGCGGGAGTCTACAATGAGCAGTTCTTC.

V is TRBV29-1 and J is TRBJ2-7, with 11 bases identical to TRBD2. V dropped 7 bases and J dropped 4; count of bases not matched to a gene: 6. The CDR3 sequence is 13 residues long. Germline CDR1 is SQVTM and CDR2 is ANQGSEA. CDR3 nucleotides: TGCAGCGGGAGGACTAGCGGGTATTACGAGCAGTACTTC. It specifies CSGRTSGYYEQYF.

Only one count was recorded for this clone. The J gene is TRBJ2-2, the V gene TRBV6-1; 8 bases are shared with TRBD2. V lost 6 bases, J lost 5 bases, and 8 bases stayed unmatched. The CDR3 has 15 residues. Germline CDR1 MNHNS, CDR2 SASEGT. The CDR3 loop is CASRLAGWGTGELFF. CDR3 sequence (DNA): TGTGCCAGCAGATTAGCGGGATGGGGAACCGGGGAGCTGTTTTTT.

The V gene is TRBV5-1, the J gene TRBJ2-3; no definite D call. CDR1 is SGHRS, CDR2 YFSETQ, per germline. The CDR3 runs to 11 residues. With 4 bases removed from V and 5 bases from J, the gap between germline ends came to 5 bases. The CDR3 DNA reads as TGCGCCAGCAGCGAGAGAGATACGCAGTATTTT. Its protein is CASSERDTQYF.

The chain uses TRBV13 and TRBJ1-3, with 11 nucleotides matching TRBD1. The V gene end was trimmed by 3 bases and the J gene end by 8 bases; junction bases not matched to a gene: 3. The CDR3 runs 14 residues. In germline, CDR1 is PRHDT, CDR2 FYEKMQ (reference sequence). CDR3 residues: CASSFRDRGYTIYF. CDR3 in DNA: TGTGCCAGCAGCTTCCGGGACAGGGGGTACACCATATATTTT.

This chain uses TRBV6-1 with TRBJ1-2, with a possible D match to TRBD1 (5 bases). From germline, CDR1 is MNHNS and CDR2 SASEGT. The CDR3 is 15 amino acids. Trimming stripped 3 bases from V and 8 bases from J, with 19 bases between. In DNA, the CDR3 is TGTGCCAGCAGTGAGATGACAGAAACCTGGGTAGGCTACACCTTC. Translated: CASSEMTETWVGYTF.

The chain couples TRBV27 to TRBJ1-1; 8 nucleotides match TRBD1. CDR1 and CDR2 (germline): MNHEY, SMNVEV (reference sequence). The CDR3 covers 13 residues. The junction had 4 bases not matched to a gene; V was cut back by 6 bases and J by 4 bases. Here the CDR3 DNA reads TGTGCCAGCAGGGTAACAGGGGGCACTGAAGCTTTCTTT. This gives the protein CASRVTGGTEAFF.

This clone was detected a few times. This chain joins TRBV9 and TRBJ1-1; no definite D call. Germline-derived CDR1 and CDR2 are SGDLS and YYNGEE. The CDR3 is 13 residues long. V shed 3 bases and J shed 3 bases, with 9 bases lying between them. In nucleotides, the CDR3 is TGTGCCAGCAGCGGGTTTGCCTACACTGAAGCTTTCTTT. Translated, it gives CASSGFAYTEAFF.

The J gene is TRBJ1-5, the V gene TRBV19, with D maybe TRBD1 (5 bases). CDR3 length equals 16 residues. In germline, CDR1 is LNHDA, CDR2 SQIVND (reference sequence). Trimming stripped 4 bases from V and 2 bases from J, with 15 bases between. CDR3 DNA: TGTGCCAGTAGTACGGGGCCCCCAAGGGGCAATCAGCCCCAGCATTTT. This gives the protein CASSTGPPRGNQPQHF.

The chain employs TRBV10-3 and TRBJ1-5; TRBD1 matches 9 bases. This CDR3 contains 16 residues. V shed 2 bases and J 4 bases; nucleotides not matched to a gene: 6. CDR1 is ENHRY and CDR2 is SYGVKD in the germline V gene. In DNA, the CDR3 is TGTGCCATCAGTGAGCCAAACAGGGGGCGTAATCAGCCCCAGCATTTT. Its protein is CAISEPNRGRNQPQHF.

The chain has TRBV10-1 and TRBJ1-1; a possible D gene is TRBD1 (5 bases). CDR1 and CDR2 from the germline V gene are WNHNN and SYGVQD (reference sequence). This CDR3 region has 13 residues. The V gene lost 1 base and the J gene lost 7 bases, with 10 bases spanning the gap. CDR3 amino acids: CASSELAQGEAFF. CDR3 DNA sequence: TGCGCCAGCAGTGAGTTGGCCCAGGGTGAAGCTTTCTTT.

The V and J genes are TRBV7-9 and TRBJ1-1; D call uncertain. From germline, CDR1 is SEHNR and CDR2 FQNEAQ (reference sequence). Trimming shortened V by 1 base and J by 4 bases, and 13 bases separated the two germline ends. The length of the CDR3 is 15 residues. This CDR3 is CASSLGDGVGTEAFF. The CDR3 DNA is TGTGCCAGCAGCTTAGGGGATGGGGTCGGCACTGAAGCTTTCTTT.

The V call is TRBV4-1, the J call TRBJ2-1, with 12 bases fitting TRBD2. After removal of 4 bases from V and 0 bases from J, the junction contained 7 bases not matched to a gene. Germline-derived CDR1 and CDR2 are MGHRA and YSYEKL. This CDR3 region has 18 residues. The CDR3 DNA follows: TGCGCCAGCAGCCTCGGACTAGCGGGAACGAGCTCCTACAATGAGCAGTTCTTC. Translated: CASSLGLAGTSSYNEQFF.

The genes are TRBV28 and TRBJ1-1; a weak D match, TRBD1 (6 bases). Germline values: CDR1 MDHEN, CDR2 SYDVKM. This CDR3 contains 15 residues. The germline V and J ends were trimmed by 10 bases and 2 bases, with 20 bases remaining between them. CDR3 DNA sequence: TGTGCCATTGGGGCGACAGGCGCTCTTAACACTGAAGCTTTCTTT. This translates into CAIGATGALNTEAFF.

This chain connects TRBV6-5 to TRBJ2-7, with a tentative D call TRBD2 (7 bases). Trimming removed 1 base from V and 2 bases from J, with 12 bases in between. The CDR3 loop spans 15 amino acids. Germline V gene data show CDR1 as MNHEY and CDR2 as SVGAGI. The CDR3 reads CASSYWGGGAYEQYF. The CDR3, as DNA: TGTGCCAGCAGTTACTGGGGGGGCGGAGCCTACGAGCAGTACTTC.

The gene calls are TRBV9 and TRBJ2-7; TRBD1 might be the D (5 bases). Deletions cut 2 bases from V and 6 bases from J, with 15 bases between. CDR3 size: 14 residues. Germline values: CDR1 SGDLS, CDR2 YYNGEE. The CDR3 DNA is TGTGCCAGCAGCGTCGACCTCACAGGCACCGAGCAGTACTTC. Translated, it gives CASSVDLTGTEQYF. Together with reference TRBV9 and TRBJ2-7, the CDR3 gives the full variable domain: DSGVTQTPKHLITATGQRVTLRCSPRSGDLSVYWYQQSLDQGLQFLIQYYNGEERAKGNILERFSAQQFPDLHSELNLSSLELGDSALYFCASSVDLTGTEQYFGPGTRLTVT.